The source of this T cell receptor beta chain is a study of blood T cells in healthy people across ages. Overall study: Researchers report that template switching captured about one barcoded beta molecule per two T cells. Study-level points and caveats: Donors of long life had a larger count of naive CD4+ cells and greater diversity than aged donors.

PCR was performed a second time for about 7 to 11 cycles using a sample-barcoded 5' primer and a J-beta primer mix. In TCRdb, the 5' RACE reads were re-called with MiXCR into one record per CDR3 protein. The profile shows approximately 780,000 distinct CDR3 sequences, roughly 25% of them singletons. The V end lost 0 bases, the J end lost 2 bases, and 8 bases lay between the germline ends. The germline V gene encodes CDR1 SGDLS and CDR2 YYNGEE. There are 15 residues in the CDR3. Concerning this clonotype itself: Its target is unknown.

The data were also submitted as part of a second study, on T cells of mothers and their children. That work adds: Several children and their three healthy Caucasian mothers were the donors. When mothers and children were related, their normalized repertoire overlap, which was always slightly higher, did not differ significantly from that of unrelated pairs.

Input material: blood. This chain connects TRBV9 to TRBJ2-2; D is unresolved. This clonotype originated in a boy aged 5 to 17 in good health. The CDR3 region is CASSVAWPNTGELFF. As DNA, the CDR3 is TGTGCCAGCAGCGTAGCTTGGCCCAACACCGGGGAGCTGTTTTTT.